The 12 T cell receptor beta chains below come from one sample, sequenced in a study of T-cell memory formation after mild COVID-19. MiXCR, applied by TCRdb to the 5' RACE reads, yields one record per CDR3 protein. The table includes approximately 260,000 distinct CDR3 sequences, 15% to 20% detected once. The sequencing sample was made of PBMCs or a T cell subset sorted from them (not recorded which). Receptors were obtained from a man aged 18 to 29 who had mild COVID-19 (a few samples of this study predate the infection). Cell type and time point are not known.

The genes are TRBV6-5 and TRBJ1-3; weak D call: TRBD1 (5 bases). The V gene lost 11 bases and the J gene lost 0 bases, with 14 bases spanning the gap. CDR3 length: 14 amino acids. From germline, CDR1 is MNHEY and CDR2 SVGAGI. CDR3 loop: CAGLRTSSGNTIYF. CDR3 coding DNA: TGTGCCGGACTGAGGACAAGCTCTGGAAACACCATATATTTT.

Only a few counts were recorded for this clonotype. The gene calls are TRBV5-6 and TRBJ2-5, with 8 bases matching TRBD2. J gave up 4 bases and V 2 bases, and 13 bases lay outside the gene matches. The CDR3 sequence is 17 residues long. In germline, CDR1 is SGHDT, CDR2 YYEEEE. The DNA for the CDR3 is TGTGCCAGCAGCTTTTACAAACCCGGGGGGGCATCAGAGACCCAGTACTTC. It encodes CASSFYKPGGASETQYF.

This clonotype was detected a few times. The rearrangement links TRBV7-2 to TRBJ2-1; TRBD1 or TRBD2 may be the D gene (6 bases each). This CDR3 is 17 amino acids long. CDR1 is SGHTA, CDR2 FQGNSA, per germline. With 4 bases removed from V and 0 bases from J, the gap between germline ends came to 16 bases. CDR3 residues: CASSSAGGRSSYNEQFF. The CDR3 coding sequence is TGTGCCAGCAGCTCAGCCGGGGGCAGAAGCTCCTACAATGAGCAGTTCTTC. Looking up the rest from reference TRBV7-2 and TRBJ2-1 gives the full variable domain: GAGVSQSPSNKVTEKGKDVELRCDPISGHTALYWYRQSLGQGLEFLIYFQGNSAPDKSGLPSDRFSAERTGGSVSTLTIQRTQQEDSAVYLCASSSAGGRSSYNEQFFGPGTRLTVL.

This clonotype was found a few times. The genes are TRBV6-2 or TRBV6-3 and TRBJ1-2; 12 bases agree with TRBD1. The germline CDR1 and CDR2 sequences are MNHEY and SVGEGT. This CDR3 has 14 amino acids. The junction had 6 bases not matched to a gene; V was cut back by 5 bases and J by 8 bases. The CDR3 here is CASSAWDRGLGYTF. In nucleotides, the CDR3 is TGTGCCAGCAGTGCCTGGGACAGGGGGCTCGGCTACACCTTC.

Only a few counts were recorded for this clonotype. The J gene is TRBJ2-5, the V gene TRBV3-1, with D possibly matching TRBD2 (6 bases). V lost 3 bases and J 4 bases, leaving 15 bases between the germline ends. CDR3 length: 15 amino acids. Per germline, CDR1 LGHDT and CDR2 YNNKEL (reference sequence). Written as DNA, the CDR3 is TGTGCCAGCAGCCACCCCAGTCCGGGGGTAGAGACCCAGTACTTC. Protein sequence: CASSHPSPGVETQYF.

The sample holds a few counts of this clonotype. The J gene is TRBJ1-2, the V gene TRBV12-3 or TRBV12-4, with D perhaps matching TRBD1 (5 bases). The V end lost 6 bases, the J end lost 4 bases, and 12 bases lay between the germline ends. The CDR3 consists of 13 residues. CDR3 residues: CASRQSGGYGYTF. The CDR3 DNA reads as TGTGCCAGCAGGCAATCCGGGGGCTATGGCTACACCTTC.

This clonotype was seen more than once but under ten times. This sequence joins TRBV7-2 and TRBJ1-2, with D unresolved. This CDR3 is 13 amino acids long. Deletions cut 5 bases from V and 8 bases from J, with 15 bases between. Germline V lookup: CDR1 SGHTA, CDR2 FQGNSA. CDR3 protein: CASSLRIIGGYTF. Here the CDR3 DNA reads TGTGCCAGCAGCCTGAGAATAATCGGGGGCTACACCTTC. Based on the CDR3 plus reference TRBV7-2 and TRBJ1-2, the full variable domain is GAGVSQSPSNKVTEKGKDVELRCDPISGHTALYWYRQSLGQGLEFLIYFQGNSAPDKSGLPSDRFSAERTGGSVSTLTIQRTQQEDSAVYLCASSLRIIGGYTFGSGTRLTVV.

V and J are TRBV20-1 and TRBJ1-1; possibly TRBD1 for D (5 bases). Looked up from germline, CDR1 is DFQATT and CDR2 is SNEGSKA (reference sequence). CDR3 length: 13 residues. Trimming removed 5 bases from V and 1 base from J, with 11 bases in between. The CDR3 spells CSAPRQWNTEAFF. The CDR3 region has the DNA TGCAGTGCTCCTAGACAGTGGAACACTGAAGCTTTCTTT.

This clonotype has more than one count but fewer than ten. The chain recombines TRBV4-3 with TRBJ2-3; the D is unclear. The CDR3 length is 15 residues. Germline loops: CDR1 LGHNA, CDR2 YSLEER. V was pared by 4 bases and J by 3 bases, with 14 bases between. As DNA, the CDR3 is TGCGCCAGCAGCCGGGCAGGATCCGGAACAGATACGCAGTATTTT. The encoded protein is CASSRAGSGTDTQYF.

The CDR3 bases are TGTGCCAGCAGGCCGGGACGGCAAGAAAATTCACCCCTCCACTTT. Its protein product is CASRPGRQENSPLHF. The rearrangement uses TRBV2 and TRBJ1-6; a weak D match, TRBD1 (5 bases). Germline CDR1 is SNHLY and CDR2 is FYNNEI. The CDR3 consists of 15 residues. The V end was cut by 6 bases, the J end by 7 bases, with 16 bases between.

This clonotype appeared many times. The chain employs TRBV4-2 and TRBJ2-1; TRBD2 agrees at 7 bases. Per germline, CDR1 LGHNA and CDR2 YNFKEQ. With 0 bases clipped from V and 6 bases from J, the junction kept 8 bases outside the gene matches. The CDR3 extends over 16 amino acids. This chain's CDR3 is CASSQDADGGFNEQFF. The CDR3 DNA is TGTGCCAGCAGCCAAGATGCAGACGGGGGGTTCAATGAGCAGTTCTTC.

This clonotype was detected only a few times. In DNA form, the CDR3 reads TGTGCCACCAGCGGGCGTATGGCGGGGAACGATTCACCCCTCCACTTT. Its translation is CATSGRMAGNDSPLHF. The J gene is TRBJ1-6, the V gene TRBV15; the D is unclear. The CDR3 is made up of 16 amino acids. Trimming shortened V by 5 bases and J by 8 bases, and 19 bases separated the two germline ends. CDR1 LNHNV and CDR2 YYDKDF come from the germline V gene (reference sequence). Full variable domain (outside the CDR3, taken from reference TRBV15 and TRBJ1-6): DAMVIQNPRYQVTQFGKPVTLSCSQTLNHNVMYWYQQKSSQAPKLLFHYYDKDFNNEADTPDNFQSRRPNTSFCFLDIRSPGLGDTAMYLCATSGRMAGNDSPLHFGNGTRLTVT.